These 24 T cell receptor beta chains share one sample of origin, sequenced in a study of blood T cell repertoires in COVID-19. Clones were read by immunoSEQ multiplex PCR, and TCRdb kept only the in-frame ones, dropping some. The sample has about 43,000 clones; 70% to 90% are singletons. The material sequenced was peripheral blood. Source of these receptors: a man in his 60s with active COVID-19.

This clone has just one count. The CDR3 DNA reads TGTGCCAGCAGCTTAAGGTTGGACAGGGGCTACAATGAGCAGTTCTTC. It yields the protein CASSLRLDRGYNEQFF. The chain joins TRBV7-2 to TRBJ2-1; TRBD1 matches 9 bases. Trimming took 2 bases from V and 3 from J; bases not matched to a gene: 5. This CDR3 comprises 16 residues. Germline V gives CDR1 SGHTA, CDR2 FQGNSA.

CDR3 loop: CASSYSASDGETQYF. CDR3 coding DNA: TGTGCCAGCAGTTACTCAGCTAGCGATGGGGAGACCCAGTACTTC. The rearrangement joins TRBV6-6 to TRBJ2-5, with D possibly being TRBD2 (6 bases). The V gene lost 0 bases and the J gene lost 5 bases, with 13 bases spanning the gap. Germline V gene lookup returns CDR1 MNHNY and CDR2 SVGAGI (reference sequence). This CDR3 spans 15 amino acids.

This chain connects TRBV6-1 to TRBJ1-2, with D possibly TRBD1 on 5 matching bases. The CDR3 contains 15 residues. The V gene's germline CDR1 is MNHNS and CDR2 SASEGT. The V end was cut by 1 base, the J end by 8 bases, with 17 bases between. The DNA for the CDR3 is TGTGCCAGCAGTGAAGGTTGGGGCCGGACGTGGGGCTACACCTTC. This translates into CASSEGWGRTWGYTF.

The gene calls are TRBV18 and TRBJ1-3; D unresolved. Germline lookup yields CDR1 KGHSH and CDR2 LQKENI. V lost 6 bases and J lost 4, with 13 bases in between. This CDR3 has 14 residues. CDR3 loop: CASSTAGAGNTIYF. The CDR3 DNA follows: TGTGCCAGCTCGACGGCGGGCGCCGGAAACACCATATATTTT.

The chain employs TRBV15 and TRBJ2-7; TRBD1 agrees at 10 bases. With V trimmed by 8 bases and J by 5 bases, 6 bases remained unmatched. The CDR3 sequence is 13 residues long. The germline V gene has CDR1 LNHNV and CDR2 YYDKDF (reference sequence). The CDR3: CATGTGVGHEQYF. The CDR3 DNA reads as TGTGCCACCGGGACAGGGGTAGGCCACGAGCAGTACTTC.

The V and J genes are TRBV7-6 and TRBJ2-2; 14 positions agree with TRBD2. The CDR3 is 19 amino acids. Germline-derived CDR1 and CDR2 are SGHVS and FNYEAQ. Trimming removed 5 bases from V and 3 bases from J; junction bases left unmatched: 11. CDR3 amino acids: CASSLKGTSGRRDTGELFF. DNA for the CDR3: TGTGCCAGCAGCCTCAAAGGGACTAGCGGGAGAAGGGACACCGGGGAGCTGTTTTTT.

CDR3 protein: CASSPNAYEQYF. The DNA of the CDR3 is TGTGCCAGCAGCCCTAATGCCTACGAGCAGTACTTC. The gene calls are TRBV13 and TRBJ2-7; D unresolved. V was cut by 5 bases and J by 2 bases, with 7 bases left in between. This CDR3 spans 12 amino acids. CDR1 is PRHDT, CDR2 FYEKMQ, per germline (reference sequence).

The chain uses TRBV29-1 and TRBJ1-1; TRBD1 is a possible D gene (5 bases). This CDR3 contains 9 residues. The germline V gene encodes CDR1 SQVTM and CDR2 ANQGSEA. Deletions cut 7 bases from V and 12 bases from J, with 12 bases between. CDR3 region: CSDNQGTFF. CDR3 nucleotide sequence: TGCAGCGATAACCAGGGAACTTTCTTT.

In regard to this clone: This specimen includes other DNA sequences encoding the same CDR3. The CDR3 is CASSLDPFPGQGAGELFF. The CDR3 DNA sequence: TGTGCCAGCAGCTTAGATCCTTTTCCGGGACAGGGGGCGGGCGAGCTGTTTTTT. The chain combines TRBV11-2 with TRBJ2-2, with 12 nucleotides matching TRBD1. CDR1 is SGHAT and CDR2 is FQNNGV in the germline V gene. CDR3 size: 18 residues. The V and J ends lost 0 bases and 11 bases, in that order; junction bases with no gene match: 13.

This chain uses TRBV7-3 with TRBJ2-5; a possible D gene is TRBD1 (5 bases). The V gene's germline CDR1 is SGHTA and CDR2 FQGTGA. CDR3 length equals 14 residues. The V end lost 2 bases, the J end lost 2 bases, and 9 bases lay between the germline ends. The CDR3 sequence is CASSLQGKQETQYF. As DNA, the CDR3 is TGTGCCAGCAGCTTACAGGGCAAGCAAGAGACCCAGTACTTC.

The V and J genes are TRBV24-1 and TRBJ2-2; 15 nucleotides match TRBD2. The CDR3 extends over 21 amino acids. Per the germline V gene, CDR1 is KGHDR and CDR2 is SFDVKD. V lost 5 bases to trimming and J lost 4 bases; unmatched junction nucleotides: 16. This CDR3 reads CATSGPGTGGLAGGGTGELFF. DNA of the CDR3: TGTGCCACCAGTGGCCCAGGGACAGGGGGACTAGCGGGAGGAGGCACCGGGGAGCTGTTTTTT.

The chain employs TRBV11-2 and TRBJ2-7; 11 nucleotides line up with TRBD1. Germline lookup yields CDR1 SGHAT and CDR2 FQNNGV. The CDR3 runs to 14 residues. Trimming cost V 4 bases and J 6 bases; bases outside gene matches: 5. The CDR3 nucleotides are TGTGCCAGCAGCTCCCCGGGACAGGGGGTCGAGCAGTACTTC. Encoded protein: CASSSPGQGVEQYF.

This clone came up once. This chain uses TRBV5-4 with TRBJ1-1; D unresolved. Trimming removed 0 bases from V and 8 bases from J, with 8 bases in between. Germline-derived CDR1 and CDR2 are SGHNT and YYREEE (reference sequence). The CDR3 contains 12 residues. CDR3 protein: CASSLDSSEAFF. The CDR3 region has the DNA TGTGCCAGCAGCTTGGATTCAAGCGAAGCTTTCTTT.

The genes are TRBV7-9 and TRBJ2-5, with 10 bases matching TRBD2. Trimming removed 5 bases from V and 3 bases from J; junction bases left unmatched: 3. The CDR3 loop spans 14 amino acids. Per germline, CDR1 SEHNR and CDR2 FQNEAQ (reference sequence). The chain's CDR3 is CASSRGLAEETQYF. CDR3 nucleotide sequence: TGTGCCAGCAGCAGAGGACTAGCGGAAGAGACCCAGTACTTC. The whole variable domain, filled in from reference TRBV7-9 and TRBJ2-5, reads DTGVSQNPRHKITKRGQNVTFRCDPISEHNRLYWYRQTLGQGPEFLTYFQNEAQLEKSRLLSDRFSAERPKGSFSTLEIQRTEQGDSAMYLCASSRGLAEETQYFGPGTRLLVL.

The genes are TRBV5-4 and TRBJ2-3; 11 bases match TRBD2. The junction had 6 bases not matched to a gene; V was cut back by 2 bases and J by 4 bases. Germline lookup yields CDR1 SGHNT and CDR2 YYREEE (reference sequence). The CDR3 is 16 residues long. As DNA, the CDR3 is TGTGCCAGCAGCTTTATAGCGGGAGGGCCCTCAGATACGCAGTATTTT. Translation gives CASSFIAGGPSDTQYF.

The chain uses TRBV4-2 and TRBJ2-7, with D hard to call. Trimming shortened V by 0 bases and J by 2 bases, and 8 bases separated the two germline ends. The CDR3 contains 14 residues. Germline CDR1 LGHNA, CDR2 YNFKEQ. CDR3 in DNA: TGTGCCAGCAGCCAAGAAAACTACCCCTACGAGCAGTACTTC. Protein sequence: CASSQENYPYEQYF.

The chain couples TRBV4-3 to TRBJ1-1; TRBD1 might be the D (5 bases). CDR3 length: 14 amino acids. Germline V gene sequence: CDR1 LGHNA, CDR2 YSLEER. V was shortened by 0 bases and J by 4 bases, with 9 bases between the two germline ends. CDR3 region: CASSQDRAGTEAFF. As DNA, the CDR3 is TGCGCCAGCAGCCAAGACAGGGCTGGCACTGAAGCTTTCTTT.

The chain recombines TRBV7-9 with TRBJ2-3, with TRBD2 as a possible D gene (5 bases). There are 12 residues in the CDR3. Germline values: CDR1 SEHNR, CDR2 FQNEAQ (reference sequence). Trimming shortened V by 7 bases and J by 6 bases, and 11 bases separated the two germline ends. The CDR3 is CASTLVADTQYF. CDR3 nucleotides: TGTGCCAGCACGCTGGTAGCGGATACGCAGTATTTT. Full variable domain (outside the CDR3, taken from reference TRBV7-9 and TRBJ2-3): DTGVSQNPRHKITKRGQNVTFRCDPISEHNRLYWYRQTLGQGPEFLTYFQNEAQLEKSRLLSDRFSAERPKGSFSTLEIQRTEQGDSAMYLCASTLVADTQYFGPGTRLTVL.

V is TRBV19 and J is TRBJ2-7; 9 bases match TRBD1. V shed 6 bases and J 7 bases; nucleotides not matched to a gene: 10. The CDR3 spans 14 residues. Germline CDR1 reads LNHDA; CDR2 reads SQIVND (reference sequence). The CDR3 protein is CASSPTGGAGEQYF. In nucleotides, the CDR3 is TGTGCCAGTAGCCCAACAGGGGGCGCGGGGGAGCAGTACTTC.

J is TRBJ2-2 and V is TRBV4-1, with 10 bases fitting TRBD2. The CDR3 has 17 residues. CDR1 and CDR2 from the germline V gene are MGHRA and YSYEKL. J gave up 4 bases and V 4 bases, and 9 bases lay outside the gene matches. The DNA for the CDR3 is TGCGCCAGCAGCCCTCAAGGCCTAGCGGGAGCCACCGGGGAGCTGTTTTTT. Encoded protein: CASSPQGLAGATGELFF.

The V and J genes are TRBV6-4 and TRBJ1-1, with 7 bases lining up with TRBD1. V was clipped by 6 bases and J by 1 base; unmatched bases: 5. Germline-derived CDR1 and CDR2 are MRHNA and SNTAGT. The CDR3 has 14 amino acids. The CDR3 DNA is TGTGCCAGCAGGCCGCAGGGGGGGAACACTGAAGCTTTCTTT. This encodes CASRPQGGNTEAFF.

Turning to this clone: Germline is not matched at one junction end, which may reflect a read error. The V and J genes are TRBV2 and TRBJ2-5; TRBD1 is a possible D gene (5 bases). The CDR3 has 14 residues. Germline V gene sequence: CDR1 SNHLY, CDR2 FYNNEI. In nucleotides, the CDR3 is TGTGCCAGCAGTGACAGGGCAGCTCAAGGGACCCAGTACTTC. Protein: CASSDRAAQGTQYF.

The table lists this clone with a count of one. The V and J genes are TRBV2 and TRBJ1-1, with D possibly matching TRBD1 (6 bases). This CDR3 has 13 amino acids. The germline V and J ends were trimmed by 11 bases and 5 bases, with 18 bases remaining between them. CDR1 SNHLY and CDR2 FYNNEI come from the germline V gene. The CDR3 region has the DNA TGTGCCGTCACATTCGAAAGGGGGACTGAAGCTTTCTTT. This translates into CAVTFERGTEAFF.

V and J are TRBV7-2 and TRBJ2-7; 9 nucleotides align to TRBD1. CDR3 length: 16 residues. J gave up 1 base and V 4 bases, and 8 bases lay outside the gene matches. Germline CDR1 and CDR2: SGHTA and FQGNSA. The CDR3 DNA sequence: TGTGCCAGCAGCTCCCCGGACAGGGGCCCTTCCTACGAGCAGTACTTC. Its protein is CASSSPDRGPSYEQYF. Variable domain in full (rest from reference TRBV7-2 and TRBJ2-7): GAGVSQSPSNKVTEKGKDVELRCDPISGHTALYWYRQSLGQGLEFLIYFQGNSAPDKSGLPSDRFSAERTGGSVSTLTIQRTQQEDSAVYLCASSSPDRGPSYEQYFGPGTRLTVT.